This is a list of T cell receptor beta chains from one sample in a study of blood T cells in healthy people across ages. Each CDR3 protein gets one entry after TCRdb re-called the 5' RACE reads with MiXCR. The table shows around 800,000 distinct CDR3 sequences, with roughly 26% occurring only once. This sample was also put to use in a study of T cells of mothers and their children.

Sequencing was done on a sample of blood. Receptors were obtained from a boy under 18 in good health. CDR3s include the opening cysteine and the closing phenylalanine or tryptophan. D genes are given only for firm matches. Not every row has a clone size; where given, it reads once, few, many or a size class.

v_gene: TRBV14
j_gene: TRBJ1-4
d_gene: .
abundance: few
CDR3nt: TGTGCCAGCAGCCAAGTCAGGGGCCTGAATGAAAAACTGTTTTTT
CDR3aa: CASSQVRGLNEKLFF

v_gene: TRBV7-3
j_gene: TRBJ2-5
d_gene: .
abundance: .
CDR3nt: TGTGCCAGCAGCTTAACGGGCGGGACTGGAGGGGAGACCCAGTACTTC
CDR3aa: CASSLTGGTGGETQYF

v_gene: TRBV7-9
j_gene: TRBJ2-1
d_gene: .
abundance: few
CDR3nt: TGTGCCAGCAGCTTAGGGCGGCAGATGTACAATGAGCAGTTCTTC
CDR3aa: CASSLGRQMYNEQFF

v_gene: TRBV27
j_gene: TRBJ2-4
d_gene: TRBD1
abundance: .
CDR3nt: TGTGCCAGCAGTTTCCTCAGTGGAGACAGGGGCGACATTCAGTACTTC
CDR3aa: CASSFLSGDRGDIQYF

v_gene: TRBV10-2
j_gene: TRBJ2-1
d_gene: .
abundance: once
CDR3nt: TGCGCCAGCGGTCGGACCCTGAGCTCCTACAATGAGCAGTTCTTC
CDR3aa: CASGRTLSSYNEQFF

v_gene: TRBV18
j_gene: TRBJ2-7
d_gene: TRBD1
abundance: .
CDR3nt: TGTGCCAGCTCACCTCTAGGGACAGGGAACGAGCAGTACTTC
CDR3aa: CASSPLGTGNEQYF

v_gene: TRBV4-2
j_gene: TRBJ2-7
d_gene: .
abundance: few
CDR3nt: TGTGCCAGCAGCACCGGGAGCGGCTACGAGCAGTACTTC
CDR3aa: CASSTGSGYEQYF

v_gene: TRBV7-3
j_gene: TRBJ2-6
d_gene: .
abundance: .
CDR3nt: TGTGCCAGCAGCTTAAAGGGACCGCATCCCTCCGGGGCCAACGTCCTGACTTTC
CDR3aa: CASSLKGPHPSGANVLTF

v_gene: TRBV6-6
j_gene: TRBJ1-2
d_gene: .
abundance: .
CDR3nt: TGTGCCAGCGCCAGAAGGGGGAGCTATGGCTACACCTTC
CDR3aa: CASARRGSYGYTF

v_gene: TRBV11-2
j_gene: TRBJ1-4
d_gene: .
abundance: .
CDR3nt: TGTGCCAGCACTCTCCTGCATGGGCCGAATGAAAAACTGTTTTTT
CDR3aa: CASTLLHGPNEKLFF

v_gene: TRBV5-5
j_gene: TRBJ2-3
d_gene: .
abundance: .
CDR3nt: TGTGCCAGCAGCTTTGGGGGACCCTCGGCAGATACGCAGTATTTT
CDR3aa: CASSFGGPSADTQYF

v_gene: TRBV7-9
j_gene: TRBJ2-1
d_gene: .
abundance: .
CDR3nt: TGTGCCAGCAGCTTAGTAGAGGCGCTGGATGAGCAGTTCTTC
CDR3aa: CASSLVEALDEQFF

v_gene: TRBV2
j_gene: TRBJ1-4
d_gene: TRBD1
abundance: few
CDR3nt: TGTGCCAGCAGGCCCGACAGGGAAGACGAAAAACTGTTTTTT
CDR3aa: CASRPDREDEKLFF

v_gene: TRBV2
j_gene: TRBJ2-3
d_gene: .
abundance: .
CDR3nt: TGTGCCAGCAGTGAAGCAATTGGGGGCGAGGCAGATACGCAGTATTTT
CDR3aa: CASSEAIGGEADTQYF

v_gene: TRBV18
j_gene: TRBJ1-2
d_gene: .
abundance: .
CDR3nt: TGTGCCAGCTCACCATTAACCCTCACGGGAGCTTATGGCTACACCTTC
CDR3aa: CASSPLTLTGAYGYTF